This T cell receptor (beta chain) was sequenced for a study of cytomegalovirus exposure and HLA in healthy donors. Details on this clone: The target antigen is unknown.

General observations from the study: In vitro checks showed that a few CMV-associated chains really do target CMV antigens. Reported results showed that the classifier diagnosed cytomegalovirus status with high specificity and sensitivity. Presence/absence results assume similar sequencing depth per donor, which may not hold.

CDR3 size: 13 residues. V shed 7 bases and J shed 5 bases, with 14 bases lying between them. Germline CDR1 MNHEY, CDR2 SVGAGI. The PCR employed 60 Vbeta primers together with 13 Jbeta primers. Data came from immunoSEQ multiplex PCR; TCRdb stores just in-frame clones and leaves some out. The sample yields 95,000 or so clones, around 81% seen once. The V and J genes are TRBV6-5 and TRBJ1-1; D ambiguous. The sequencing input was PBMCs. The sequence came from a woman between 70 and 85 years old in good health and CMV-seropositive. CDR3 in amino acids: CASTLDGWTEAFF. In DNA form, the CDR3 reads TGTGCCAGCACTCTAGACGGCTGGACTGAAGCTTTCTTT.